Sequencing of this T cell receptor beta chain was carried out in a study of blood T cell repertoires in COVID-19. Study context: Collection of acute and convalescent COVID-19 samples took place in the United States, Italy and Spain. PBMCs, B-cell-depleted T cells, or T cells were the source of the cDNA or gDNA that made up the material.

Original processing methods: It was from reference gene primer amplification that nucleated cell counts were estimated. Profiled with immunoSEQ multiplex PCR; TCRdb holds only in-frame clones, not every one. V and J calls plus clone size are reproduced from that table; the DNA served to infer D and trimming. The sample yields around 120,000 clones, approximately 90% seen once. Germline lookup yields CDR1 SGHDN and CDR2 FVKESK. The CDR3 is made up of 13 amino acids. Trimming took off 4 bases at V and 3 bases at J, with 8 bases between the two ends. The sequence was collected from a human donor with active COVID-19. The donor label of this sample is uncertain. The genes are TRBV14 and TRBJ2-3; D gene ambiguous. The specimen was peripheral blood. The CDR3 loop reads CASSPIRTDTQYF. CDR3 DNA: TGTGCCAGCAGCCCCATCAGGACAGATACGCAGTATTTT.